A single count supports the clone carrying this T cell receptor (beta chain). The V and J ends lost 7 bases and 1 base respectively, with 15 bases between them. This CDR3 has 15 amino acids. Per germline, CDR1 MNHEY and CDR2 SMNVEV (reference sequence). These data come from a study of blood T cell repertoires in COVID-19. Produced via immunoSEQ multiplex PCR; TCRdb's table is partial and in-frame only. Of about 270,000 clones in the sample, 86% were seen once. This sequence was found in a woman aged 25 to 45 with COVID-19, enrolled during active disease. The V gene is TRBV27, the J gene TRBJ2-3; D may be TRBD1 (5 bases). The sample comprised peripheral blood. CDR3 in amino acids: CASTPWGGGTDTQYF. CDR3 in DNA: TGTGCCAGCACCCCGTGGGGCGGTGGCACAGATACGCAGTATTTT.